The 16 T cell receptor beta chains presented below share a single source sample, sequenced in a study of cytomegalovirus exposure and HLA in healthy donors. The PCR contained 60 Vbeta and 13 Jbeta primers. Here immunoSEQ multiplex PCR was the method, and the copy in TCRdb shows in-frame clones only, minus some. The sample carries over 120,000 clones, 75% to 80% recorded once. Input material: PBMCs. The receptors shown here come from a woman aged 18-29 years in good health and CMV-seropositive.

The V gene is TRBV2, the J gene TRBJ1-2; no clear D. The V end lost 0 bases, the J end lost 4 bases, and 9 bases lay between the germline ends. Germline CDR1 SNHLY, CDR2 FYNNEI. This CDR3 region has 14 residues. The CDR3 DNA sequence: TGTGCCAGCAGTGAAGCGCGCATCCTCTATGGCTACACCTTC. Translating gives CASSEARILYGYTF.

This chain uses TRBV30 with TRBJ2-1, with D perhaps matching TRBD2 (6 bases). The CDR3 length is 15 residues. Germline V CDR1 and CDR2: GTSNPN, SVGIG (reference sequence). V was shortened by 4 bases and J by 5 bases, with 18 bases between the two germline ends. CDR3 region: CAWNSGGGAHNEQFF. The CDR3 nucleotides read TGTGCCTGGAATAGTGGCGGCGGGGCCCACAATGAGCAGTTCTTC.

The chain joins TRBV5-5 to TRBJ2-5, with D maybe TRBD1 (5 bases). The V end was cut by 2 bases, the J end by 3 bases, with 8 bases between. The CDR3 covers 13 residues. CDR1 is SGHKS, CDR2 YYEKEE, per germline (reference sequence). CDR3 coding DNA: TGTGCCAGCAGCTTCACAGGAAAAGAGACCCAGTACTTC. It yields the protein CASSFTGKETQYF. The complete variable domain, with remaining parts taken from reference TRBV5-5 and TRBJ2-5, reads DAGVTQSPTHLIKTRGQQVTLRCSPISGHKSVSWYQQVLGQGPQFIFQYYEKEERGRGNFPDRFSARQFPNYSSELNVNALLLGDSALYLCASSFTGKETQYFGPGTRLLVL.

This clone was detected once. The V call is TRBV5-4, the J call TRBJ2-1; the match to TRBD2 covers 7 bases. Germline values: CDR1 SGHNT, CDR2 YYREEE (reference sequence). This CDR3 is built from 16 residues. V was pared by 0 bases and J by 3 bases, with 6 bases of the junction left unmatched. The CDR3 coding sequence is TGTGCCAGCAGCTTGGGGGGGGACTACCTCTACAATGAGCAGTTCTTC. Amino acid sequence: CASSLGGDYLYNEQFF.

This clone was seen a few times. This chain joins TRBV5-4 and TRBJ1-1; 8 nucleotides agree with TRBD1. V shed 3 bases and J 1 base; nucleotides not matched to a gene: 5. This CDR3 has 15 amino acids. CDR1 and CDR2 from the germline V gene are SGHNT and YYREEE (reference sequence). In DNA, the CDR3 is TGTGCCAGCAGCTGGGGGACAGGAAAGAACACTGAAGCTTTCTTT. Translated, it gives CASSWGTGKNTEAFF.

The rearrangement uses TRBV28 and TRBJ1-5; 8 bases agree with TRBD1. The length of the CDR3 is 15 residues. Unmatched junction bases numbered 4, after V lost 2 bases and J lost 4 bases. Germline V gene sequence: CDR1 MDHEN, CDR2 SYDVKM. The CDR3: CASSLIGQGNQPQHF. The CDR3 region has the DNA TGTGCCAGCAGTTTAATCGGACAGGGAAATCAGCCCCAGCATTTT.

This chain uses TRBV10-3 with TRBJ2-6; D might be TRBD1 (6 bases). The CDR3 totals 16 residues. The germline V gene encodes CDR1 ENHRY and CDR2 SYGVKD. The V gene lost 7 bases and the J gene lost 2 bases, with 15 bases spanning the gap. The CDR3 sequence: CAIKGSQGAGANVLTF. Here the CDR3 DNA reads TGTGCCATCAAGGGTTCACAGGGTGCTGGGGCCAACGTCCTGACTTTC.

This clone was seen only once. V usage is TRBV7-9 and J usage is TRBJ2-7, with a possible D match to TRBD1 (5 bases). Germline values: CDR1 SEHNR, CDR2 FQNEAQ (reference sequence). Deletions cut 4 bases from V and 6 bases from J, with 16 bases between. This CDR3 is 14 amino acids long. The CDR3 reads CASSSPTGISEQYF. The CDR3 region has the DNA TGTGCCAGCAGCTCACCCACAGGCATCTCCGAGCAGTACTTC.

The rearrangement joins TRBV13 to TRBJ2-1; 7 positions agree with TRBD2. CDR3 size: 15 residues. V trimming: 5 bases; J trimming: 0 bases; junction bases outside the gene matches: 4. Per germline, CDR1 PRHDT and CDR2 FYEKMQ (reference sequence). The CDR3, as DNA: TGTGCCAGCAGCCCCCGCGGGAGCTCCTACAATGAGCAGTTCTTC. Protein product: CASSPRGSSYNEQFF.

CDR3: CASSQGGKGGYGYTF. In DNA, the CDR3 is TGCGCCAGCAGCCAAGGCGGGAAGGGAGGCTATGGCTACACCTTC. This chain connects TRBV4-3 to TRBJ1-2; unclear D gene. Germline assignment: CDR1 LGHNA and CDR2 YSLEER. Trimming shortened V by 1 base and J by 4 bases, and 13 bases separated the two germline ends. CDR3 length: 15 amino acids.

The CDR3 sequence: CASSLGRGPVEKLFF. The DNA for the CDR3 is TGTGCCAGCAGCTTAGGCAGGGGGCCGGTTGAAAAACTGTTTTTT. The chain couples TRBV7-9 to TRBJ1-4, with TRBD1 matching 8 bases. The CDR3 extends over 15 amino acids. The V segment lost 1 base and the J segment 7 bases; nucleotides outside the gene matches: 5. Germline assignment: CDR1 SEHNR and CDR2 FQNEAQ (reference sequence).

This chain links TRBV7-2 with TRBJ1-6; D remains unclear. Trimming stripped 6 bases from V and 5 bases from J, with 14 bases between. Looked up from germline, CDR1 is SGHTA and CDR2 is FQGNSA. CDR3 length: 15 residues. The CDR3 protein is CASRATRGNNSPLHF. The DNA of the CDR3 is TGTGCCAGCAGGGCAACAAGAGGGAATAATTCACCCCTCCACTTT.

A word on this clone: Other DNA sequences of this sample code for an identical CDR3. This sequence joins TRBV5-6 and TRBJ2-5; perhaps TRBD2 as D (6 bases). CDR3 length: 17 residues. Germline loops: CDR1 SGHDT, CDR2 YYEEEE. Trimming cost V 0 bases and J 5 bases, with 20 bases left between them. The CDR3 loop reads CASSLARGLSSQETQYF. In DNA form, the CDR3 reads TGTGCCAGCAGCTTGGCCCGGGGACTGTCGAGCCAGGAGACCCAGTACTTC.

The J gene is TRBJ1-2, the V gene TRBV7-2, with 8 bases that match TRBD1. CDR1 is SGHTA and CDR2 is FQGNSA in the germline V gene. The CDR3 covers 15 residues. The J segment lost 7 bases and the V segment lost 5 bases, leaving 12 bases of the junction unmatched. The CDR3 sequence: CASSPGTGTSRGYTF. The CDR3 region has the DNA TGTGCCAGCAGCCCAGGGACAGGTACTAGTCGTGGCTACACCTTC.

CDR3 DNA sequence: TGTGCCAGCAACCTTTCGGGGGGGGTCCACGAGCAGTACTTC. It codes for CASNLSGGVHEQYF. The V call is TRBV7-6, the J call TRBJ2-7; 8 bases map to TRBD2. The ends lost 7 bases at V and 5 bases at J; junction bases unmatched: 10. The CDR3 spans 14 residues. Germline loops: CDR1 SGHVS, CDR2 FNYEAQ.

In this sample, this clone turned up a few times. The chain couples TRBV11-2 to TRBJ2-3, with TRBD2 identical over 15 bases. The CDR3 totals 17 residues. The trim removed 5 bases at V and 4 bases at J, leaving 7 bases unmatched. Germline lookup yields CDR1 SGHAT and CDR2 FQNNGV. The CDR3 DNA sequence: TGTGCCAGCAGCCCCCGGACTAGCGGGGGGGCGGCAGATACGCAGTATTTT. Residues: CASSPRTSGGAADTQYF.